Listed here are 23 T cell receptor beta chains from one sample, sequenced in a study of blood T cell repertoires in COVID-19. Profiled with immunoSEQ multiplex PCR; TCRdb holds only in-frame clones, not every one. This table holds approximately 260,000 clones, about 80% found once. Sequenced sample: peripheral blood. Receptors were obtained from a human donor in a cohort sampled during active COVID-19.

This clone has more than one count but fewer than ten. CDR3 DNA sequence: TGTGCCAGCAGTCCCACCCAGGGGAGTCGCACTGAAGCTTTCTTT. It is translated as CASSPTQGSRTEAFF. The rearrangement uses TRBV28 and TRBJ1-1; maybe TRBD1 (6 bases). V lost 5 bases, J lost 4 bases, and 17 bases lay in between. Germline V lookup: CDR1 MDHEN, CDR2 SYDVKM. CDR3 length equals 15 residues. The variable domain in full, with the rest retrieved from reference TRBV28 and TRBJ1-1, is DVKVTQSSRYLVKRTGEKVFLECVQDMDHENMFWYRQDPGLGLRLIYFSYDVKMKEKGDIPEGYSVSREKKERFSLILESASTNQTSMYLCASSPTQGSRTEAFFGQGTRLTVV.

Only one count was recorded for this clone. V usage is TRBV3-1 (or the pseudogene TRBV3-2) and J usage is TRBJ2-1; the match to TRBD1 covers 7 bases. Germline V gene sequence: CDR1 LGHDT, CDR2 YNNKEL (reference sequence). The CDR3 length is 15 residues. Trimming cost V 4 bases and J 5 bases; bases outside gene matches: 8. CDR3 in amino acids: CASSRDSSLDNEQFF. In DNA, the CDR3 is TGTGCCAGCAGCCGGGACAGTTCCCTGGACAATGAGCAGTTCTTC.

This sequence joins TRBV13 and TRBJ1-4, with 9 bases fitting TRBD1. The ends lost 0 bases at V and 2 bases at J; junction bases unmatched: 10. The CDR3 extends over 19 amino acids. Germline CDR1 and CDR2: PRHDT and FYEKMQ (reference sequence). The CDR3 DNA is TGTGCCAGCAGCTTAGGACAGGGGGCGCGAACGTATACTAATGAAAAACTGTTTTTT. This translates into CASSLGQGARTYTNEKLFF.

V is TRBV19 and J is TRBJ2-2, with 13 bases aligning to TRBD2. CDR3 length: 14 residues. Germline loops: CDR1 LNHDA, CDR2 SQIVND (reference sequence). V gave up 6 bases and J gave up 8 bases; unmatched junction bases: 3. CDR3 in DNA: TGTGCCAGTAGACTAGCGGGAGGGGGAGGGGAGCTGTTTTTT. It encodes CASRLAGGGGELFF.

V usage is TRBV9 and J usage is TRBJ1-6, with a tentative D call TRBD1 (5 bases). Trimming pared 3 bases from V and 9 bases from J, leaving 13 bases between. Germline-derived CDR1 and CDR2 are SGDLS and YYNGEE. The CDR3 totals 14 residues. CDR3 amino acids: CASSAGGVGSPLHF. Written as DNA, the CDR3 is TGTGCCAGCAGCGCGGGGGGGGTTGGTTCACCCCTCCACTTT.

This clone came up a few times. The chain links TRBV19 to TRBJ1-5; 9 bases are shared with TRBD1. This CDR3 contains 15 residues. The V gene end was trimmed by 6 bases and the J gene end by 5 bases; junction bases not matched to a gene: 8. Germline-derived CDR1 and CDR2 are LNHDA and SQIVND (reference sequence). The DNA of the CDR3 is TGTGCCAGTAGACGACAGGGGGTGAACGATCAGCCCCAGCATTTT. Amino acid sequence: CASRRQGVNDQPQHF.

The chain joins TRBV7-9 to TRBJ1-3; D unclear. The CDR3 is made up of 15 amino acids. Trimming shortened V by 2 bases and J by 0 bases, and 8 bases separated the two germline ends. Germline V gene data show CDR1 as SEHNR and CDR2 as FQNEAQ (reference sequence). As DNA, the CDR3 is TGTGCCAGCAGCTTAAACATCCGCTCTGGAAACACCATATATTTT. Translated: CASSLNIRSGNTIYF. Looking up the rest from reference TRBV7-9 and TRBJ1-3 gives the full variable domain: DTGVSQNPRHKITKRGQNVTFRCDPISEHNRLYWYRQTLGQGPEFLTYFQNEAQLEKSRLLSDRFSAERPKGSFSTLEIQRTEQGDSAMYLCASSLNIRSGNTIYFGEGSWLTVV.

This clone was seen once. The chain is built from TRBV6-5 and TRBJ2-7, with 7 bases lining up with TRBD1. The J call is uncertain, as TRBJ2-1 better fits the DNA end. Germline values: CDR1 MNHEY, CDR2 SVGAGI. The CDR3 spans 12 residues. The CDR3 reads CASGTAINEQFF. DNA for the CDR3: TGTGCCAGCGGGACAGCCATCAATGAGCAGTTCTTC.

This chain joins TRBV3-1 (or the pseudogene TRBV3-2) and TRBJ2-7; TRBD1 might be the D (6 bases). The CDR3 has 15 residues. Germline CDR1 and CDR2: LGHDT and YNNKEL (reference sequence). Trimming removed 0 bases at V and 5 bases at J, with 14 bases between. Here the CDR3 DNA reads TGTGCCAGCAGCCAAGAAAGAAACAGGGTCGACGAGCAGTACTTC. It codes for CASSQERNRVDEQYF.

The CDR3 DNA is TGTGCCAGCTCACCCTCCGGAGCTGAAGCTTTCTTT. Its protein is CASSPSGAEAFF. The chain is built from TRBV18 and TRBJ1-1; D is ambiguous. Germline V gene sequence: CDR1 KGHSH, CDR2 LQKENI. V lost 3 bases, J lost 6 bases, and 8 bases lay in between. There are 12 residues in the CDR3.

This clone occurred once. This sequence joins TRBV7-6 and TRBJ2-1, with 7 bases fitting TRBD1. Germline CDR1 and CDR2: SGHVS and FNYEAQ. This CDR3 has 15 amino acids. With V trimmed by 5 bases and J by 0 bases, 4 bases remained unmatched. The CDR3 DNA is TGTGCCAGCAGCCCGGGACAGCTCTCCTACAATGAGCAGTTCTTC. Encoded protein: CASSPGQLSYNEQFF.

The chain uses TRBV24-1 and TRBJ1-1; TRBD1 is a possible D gene (5 bases). Trimming removed 3 bases at V and 1 base at J, with 5 bases between. This CDR3 spans 13 amino acids. Germline lookup yields CDR1 KGHDR and CDR2 SFDVKD. This CDR3 is CATSDRGNTEAFF. In DNA, the CDR3 is TGTGCCACCAGTGATAGGGGGAACACTGAAGCTTTCTTT.

The rearrangement joins TRBV7-9 to TRBJ2-1; 7 nucleotides agree with TRBD1. The V gene's germline CDR1 is SEHNR and CDR2 FQNEAQ (reference sequence). This CDR3 is built from 14 residues. The ends lost 5 bases at V and 4 bases at J; junction bases unmatched: 5. The CDR3 here is CASSLGQRYNEQFF. The CDR3 nucleotides read TGTGCCAGCAGCCTGGGACAGAGATACAATGAGCAGTTCTTC.

The J gene is TRBJ2-5, the V gene TRBV5-1, with D perhaps TRBD2 (6 bases). The V and J ends lost 1 base and 3 bases respectively, with 13 bases between them. Germline V gives CDR1 SGHRS, CDR2 YFSETQ. This CDR3 comprises 15 residues. This CDR3 reads CASSLRGFGEETQYF. The CDR3 DNA reads as TGCGCCAGCAGCTTGCGGGGGTTTGGAGAAGAGACCCAGTACTTC. Full variable domain (missing parts from reference TRBV5-1 and TRBJ2-5): KAGVTQTPRYLIKTRGQQVTLSCSPISGHRSVSWYQQTPGQGLQFLFEYFSETQRNKGNFPGRFSGRQFSNSRSEMNVSTLELGDSALYLCASSLRGFGEETQYFGPGTRLLVL.

As concerns this clone: Within the sample, other DNA sequences also encode this same CDR3. The J gene is TRBJ2-5, the V gene TRBV5-6, with TRBD2 matching 7 bases. The V gene's germline CDR1 is SGHDT and CDR2 YYEEEE. V lost 4 bases and J lost 2; bases outside the gene matches: 5. This CDR3 spans 14 amino acids. The CDR3: CASSTGTIQETQYF. The CDR3 coding sequence is TGTGCCAGCAGCACCGGGACTATACAAGAGACCCAGTACTTC.

This rearrangement joins TRBV7-6 to TRBJ1-3, with TRBD1 matching 11 bases. With V trimmed by 1 base and J by 3 bases, 8 bases remained unmatched. Germline assignment: CDR1 SGHVS and CDR2 FNYEAQ. The CDR3 contains 18 residues. The CDR3 is CASSLGDPGTGGGNTIYF. The CDR3 DNA reads as TGTGCCAGCAGCTTAGGGGACCCCGGGACAGGGGGTGGAAACACCATATATTTT.

The rearrangement joins TRBV7-9 to TRBJ2-5; 8 bases match TRBD2. V dropped 5 bases and J dropped 5; count of bases not matched to a gene: 4. This CDR3 contains 13 residues. Germline CDR1 and CDR2: SEHNR and FQNEAQ (reference sequence). The CDR3 DNA sequence: TGTGCCAGCAGCCCGACTAGCGCCGAGACCCAGTACTTC. Protein product: CASSPTSAETQYF.

V is TRBV19 and J is TRBJ2-1, with a tentative D call TRBD2 (6 bases). Looked up from germline, CDR1 is LNHDA and CDR2 is SQIVND (reference sequence). The germline V and J ends were trimmed by 1 base and 6 bases, with 10 bases remaining between them. This CDR3 has 14 amino acids. Here the CDR3 DNA reads TGTGCCAGTAGTATAGTAGTACTAGCCAATGAGCAGTTCTTC. This codes for CASSIVVLANEQFF.

The CDR3 sequence is CASSLAHAGGRGEQFF. CDR3 nucleotide sequence: TGTGCCAGCAGCTTAGCGCACGCGGGGGGGCGTGGTGAGCAGTTCTTC. V usage is TRBV7-9 and J usage is TRBJ2-1, with 9 bases lining up with TRBD2. The junction had 9 bases not matched to a gene; V was cut back by 0 bases and J by 9 bases. The CDR3 totals 16 residues. The V gene's germline CDR1 is SEHNR and CDR2 FQNEAQ (reference sequence).

The chain carries TRBV19 and TRBJ2-7; D perhaps matches TRBD1 (5 bases). Germline assignment: CDR1 LNHDA and CDR2 SQIVND (reference sequence). This CDR3 contains 14 residues. Trimming took off 3 bases at V and 4 bases at J, with 13 bases between the two ends. CDR3 coding DNA: TGTGCCAGTAGTATTGGGGCTTTATCTTACGAGCAGTACTTC. Its translation: CASSIGALSYEQYF.

V is TRBV7-6 and J is TRBJ2-7, with 7 nucleotides matching TRBD2. The CDR3 spans 15 residues. With 3 bases clipped from V and 1 base from J, the junction kept 6 bases outside the gene matches. Germline V gene lookup returns CDR1 SGHVS and CDR2 FNYEAQ. CDR3 in DNA: TGTGCCAGCAGCTTCGATGGGGGGGGTTCCTACGAGCAGTACTTC. Protein sequence: CASSFDGGGSYEQYF. Looking up the rest from reference TRBV7-6 and TRBJ2-7 gives the full variable domain: GAGVSQSPRYKVTKRGQDVALRCDPISGHVSLYWYRQALGQGPEFLTYFNYEAQQDKSGLPNDRFSAERPEGSISTLTIQRTEQRDSAMYRCASSFDGGGSYEQYFGPGTRLTVT.

This clone was picked up one time. The genes are TRBV3-1 (or the pseudogene TRBV3-2) and TRBJ2-5; D perhaps matches TRBD2 (6 bases). This CDR3 has 14 residues. Trimming took 2 bases from V and 2 from J, leaving 9 bases between them. Germline CDR1 is LGHDT and CDR2 is YNNKEL (reference sequence). The CDR3 region has the DNA TGTGCCAGCAGCCAATGGACTACTCAAGAGACCCAGTACTTC. It translates to CASSQWTTQETQYF.

V and J are TRBV6-2 or TRBV6-3 and TRBJ1-1; 9 bases are shared with TRBD1. V dropped 0 bases and J dropped 6; count of bases not matched to a gene: 8. Germline lookup yields CDR1 MNHEY and CDR2 SVGEGT. This CDR3 spans 16 amino acids. CDR3 in DNA: TGTGCCAGCAGTTACTCGGACAGGGGACCCATCGCTGAAGCTTTCTTT. It codes for CASSYSDRGPIAEAFF.